This T cell receptor (beta chain) was retrieved from a study of blood T cell repertoires in COVID-19. Background on the study: Sites across the United States, Italy and Spain contributed samples from acute and convalescent COVID-19. T cells, B-cell-depleted T cells, or PBMCs provided the cDNA or gDNA that served as material.

TCRdb's copy holds only in-frame clones and misses some; the assay was immunoSEQ multiplex PCR. The table records fewer than 200,000 clones, around 92% of them present only once. Followed over time, Seattle patients had been enrolled while infection was active. Trimming took off 3 bases at V and 0 bases at J, with 15 bases between the two ends. The CDR3 covers 17 residues. In germline, CDR1 is ENHRY, CDR2 SYGVKD. The V and J genes are TRBV10-3 and TRBJ1-3; D possibly corresponds to TRBD1 (6 bases). The sequence came from a man aged 25-40 years with COVID-19, enrolled during active disease. The sample taken for sequencing was peripheral blood. This CDR3 is CAISDPAGQTSGNTIYF. CDR3 nucleotides: TGTGCCATCAGTGACCCGGCAGGACAGACCTCTGGAAACACCATATATTTT.